This T cell receptor (beta chain) was sequenced during a study of T cells in tumors after PD-1 blockade. Study at large: Blood samples averaged around 100,000 templates (range about 21,000-260,000) and 35,000 to 40,000 unique clonotypes.

CDR1 is PRHDT, CDR2 FYEKMQ, per germline (reference sequence). Trimming took off 1 base at V and 5 bases at J, with 11 bases between the two ends. The length of the CDR3 is 14 residues. Method: immunoSEQ multiplex PCR; TCRdb's copy keeps in-frame clones and lacks some. The repertoire includes 54,000 or so clones, about 82% of them detected once, and 10% to 15% sits in the top ten. The receptor comes from a human donor with basal cell carcinoma. The chain has TRBV13 and TRBJ1-2; D is possibly TRBD1 (6 bases). The sample here was PBMCs, taken before anti-PD-1 treatment. CDR3 nucleotides: TGTGCCAGCAGCTTAGAACAGGGAACATATGGCTACACCTTC. This gives the protein CASSLEQGTYGYTF.